The sequence of this TCR beta chain was determined in a study of persistence of HIV-infected CD4 T cells. V gave up 8 bases and J gave up 0 bases, with 16 bases separating them. Germline assignment: CDR1 MNHEY and CDR2 SVGAGI. CDR3 length: 15 residues. Lysates of CMV-infected fibroblasts at 10 ug/mL stimulated these cells. Sorted nonresponding memory CD4+ T cells were CD40L-negative, CD69-negative, CD45RO-high. A roughly 20-hour stimulation of CD8-depleted PBMCs used anti-CD28/CD49d costimulation, CD40-blocking antibody and enfuvirtide. Notes on this clone: Its antigen is not known.

Sequencing used immunoSEQ version 4 in survey mode. Assay used: immunoSEQ multiplex PCR; TCRdb lists only in-frame clones, some missing. Of about 33,000 clones listed, 65% to 90% are singletons. The receptor comes from an adult man with HIV who was CMV-seropositive. The V gene is TRBV6-5, the J gene TRBJ1-1, with a weak D call TRBD1 (6 bases). The source was CD4+ T cells sorted from PBMCs after approximately 19-hour stimulation, collected from a patient who received antiretroviral therapy. CDR3 DNA: TGTGCCAGCCCCCCATCTGACAGGCTGAACACTGAAGCTTTCTTT. Translation: CASPPSDRLNTEAFF.